The entry below describes one T cell receptor beta chain. This specimen belongs to a study of blood T cell repertoires in COVID-19. Background on the study: Both acute and convalescent COVID-19 samples were obtained from the United States, Italy and Spain.

Germline CDR1 reads SGHTA; CDR2 reads FQGNSA. The V and J ends lost 5 bases and 4 bases, in that order; junction bases with no gene match: 7. This CDR3 region has 16 residues. As handled by the study authors: It was from reference gene primer amplification that nucleated cell counts were estimated. Libraries were prepared by immunoSEQ multiplex PCR; TCRdb keeps only in-frame clonotypes and omits some of them. V and J calls and clone size are those listed in that table; D and trimming were worked out from the DNA. Of roughly 190,000 clones listed, 84% were seen once; the top ten hold approximately 5.1%.

The sample comprised peripheral blood. This chain joins TRBV7-2 and TRBJ2-3, with TRBD2 matching 12 bases. The source of this sequence is a woman in her seventies with active or convalescent COVID-19. CDR3 DNA: TGTGCCAGCAGCAAGACTAGCGGGAGAAGGGCAGATACGCAGTATTTT. Its translation is CASSKTSGRRADTQYF.